The 30 T cell receptor beta chains in this list originate from one sample, sequenced in a study of blood T cell repertoires in COVID-19. The method was immunoSEQ multiplex PCR; TCRdb's version includes in-frame clones alone and lacks a portion of them. The data contain 140,000 to 150,000 clones, about 87% of them singletons. The sequenced sample consisted of peripheral blood. The receptors here all came from a human donor in a cohort sampled during active COVID-19.

This CDR3 is CASSHVPGGPHTEAFF. DNA for the CDR3: TGTGCCAGCAGCCACGTCCCAGGGGGCCCGCACACTGAAGCTTTCTTT. This sequence joins TRBV6-2 or TRBV6-3 and TRBJ1-1; 8 nucleotides match TRBD1. This CDR3 spans 16 amino acids. V was pared by 6 bases and J by 3 bases, with 12 bases of the junction left unmatched. Germline V gene data show CDR1 as MNHEY and CDR2 as SVGEGT.

The J gene is TRBJ2-1, the V gene TRBV3-1 (or the pseudogene TRBV3-2); D gene ambiguous. V was clipped by 1 base and J by 10 bases, with 5 bases between them. From germline, CDR1 is LGHDT and CDR2 YNNKEL (reference sequence). This CDR3 comprises 11 residues. Here the CDR3 DNA reads TGTGCCAGCAGCCAAGCATCCGAGCAGTTCTTC. Translation gives CASSQASEQFF.

The chain combines TRBV3-1 (or the pseudogene TRBV3-2) with TRBJ2-1; the match to TRBD2 covers 10 bases. The CDR3 runs 15 residues. Looked up from germline, CDR1 is LGHDT and CDR2 is YNNKEL (reference sequence). Germline trimming cut 4 bases from V and 6 bases from J; bases unmatched to any gene: 6. In DNA form, the CDR3 reads TGTGCCAGCAGCCCAGGGACTAGCGAGGCCAATGAGCAGTTCTTC. Translating gives CASSPGTSEANEQFF.

The chain is built from TRBV27 and TRBJ1-3; 9 bases are a match to TRBD1. This CDR3 contains 18 residues. CDR1 is MNHEY, CDR2 SMNVEV, per germline (reference sequence). V trimming: 2 bases; J trimming: 4 bases; junction bases outside the gene matches: 12. As DNA, the CDR3 is TGTGCCAGCAGTTTACGTGCACTCGGACAGGGGAAAGGAAACACCATATATTTT. Protein: CASSLRALGQGKGNTIYF.

CDR3 protein: CASSRPRSSYNEQFF. The DNA for the CDR3 is TGTGCCAGCAGCCGCCCCCGGAGCTCCTACAATGAGCAGTTCTTC. The rearrangement joins TRBV28 to TRBJ2-1; D remains ambiguous. Trimming pared 6 bases from V and 0 bases from J, leaving 12 bases between. Germline loops: CDR1 MDHEN, CDR2 SYDVKM. The length of the CDR3 is 15 residues.

The J gene is TRBJ1-2, the V gene TRBV27; 7 nucleotides match TRBD1. CDR3 size: 13 residues. V lost 8 bases and J lost 4; bases outside the gene matches: 7. The germline V gene has CDR1 MNHEY and CDR2 SMNVEV (reference sequence). The CDR3 is CASFLRTGYGYTF. The CDR3 DNA reads as TGTGCCAGCTTTTTGCGGACAGGCTATGGCTACACCTTC.

Concerning this clone: At the DNA level, this CDR3 is encoded by other sequences in the same sample as well. V is TRBV12-3 or TRBV12-4 and J is TRBJ1-2; 9 nucleotides align to TRBD1. V was pared by 5 bases and J by 4 bases, with 2 bases of the junction left unmatched. CDR3 length equals 13 residues. CDR3 amino acids: CASSPTGGYGYTF. The CDR3 nucleotides read TGTGCCAGCAGTCCGACAGGGGGCTATGGCTACACCTTC.

This clone showed up many times. The chain carries TRBV11-2 and TRBJ1-5; D might be TRBD1 (5 bases). V was trimmed by 0 bases and J by 7 bases, leaving 7 bases between them. The germline CDR1 and CDR2 sequences are SGHAT and FQNNGV. This CDR3 spans 13 amino acids. The DNA for the CDR3 is TGTGCCAGCAGCTTAGAAAGGGGCCAGCCCCAGCATTTT. Translated, it gives CASSLERGQPQHF.

This clone showed up just a few times. The chain uses TRBV11-3 and TRBJ2-2; 14 nucleotides line up with TRBD2. The CDR3 has 18 residues. Germline values: CDR1 SGHNT, CDR2 YENEEA. Trimming cost V 4 bases and J 0 bases; bases outside gene matches: 4. The DNA of the CDR3 is TGTGCCAGCAGCTGGACTAGCGGGGGGATCCCGAACACCGGGGAGCTGTTTTTT. Amino acid sequence: CASSWTSGGIPNTGELFF. Drawing the rest from reference TRBV11-3 and TRBJ2-2, the complete variable domain is EAGVVQSPRYKIIEKKQPVAFWCNPISGHNTLYWYLQNLGQGPELLIRYENEEAVDDSQLPKDRFSAERLKGVDSTLKIQPAELGDSAVYLCASSWTSGGIPNTGELFFGEGSRLTVL.

As DNA, the CDR3 is TGCGCCAGCAGTCCCGACAGGTACAATGAGCAGTTCTTC. It encodes CASSPDRYNEQFF. This sequence joins TRBV5-1 and TRBJ2-1, with D maybe TRBD1 (6 bases). V was cut by 5 bases and J by 4 bases, with 10 bases left in between. The CDR3 sequence is 13 residues long. CDR1 and CDR2 from the germline V gene are SGHRS and YFSETQ.

This clone was detected once. This chain joins TRBV7-2 and TRBJ1-1; TRBD1 might be the D (5 bases). From germline, CDR1 is SGHTA and CDR2 FQGNSA. The CDR3 has 13 residues. The V and J ends lost 5 bases and 5 bases respectively, with 12 bases between them. CDR3 residues: CASSLQGGTEAFF. The CDR3 region has the DNA TGTGCCAGCAGCCTTCAGGGTGGGACTGAAGCTTTCTTT.

V is TRBV9 and J is TRBJ1-5, with D uncertain. This CDR3 comprises 14 residues. CDR1 and CDR2 from the germline V gene are SGDLS and YYNGEE. V was shortened by 0 bases and J by 4 bases, with 8 bases between the two germline ends. DNA of the CDR3: TGTGCCAGCAGCGTAGGGGGAGGTAATCAGCCCCAGCATTTT. As protein: CASSVGGGNQPQHF.

The chain combines TRBV30 with TRBJ2-5, with D possibly being TRBD1 (5 bases). Germline CDR1 GTSNPN, CDR2 SVGIG (reference sequence). The V end lost 5 bases, the J end lost 2 bases, and 12 bases lay between the germline ends. The CDR3 spans 13 residues. The CDR3 nucleotides read TGTGCCTGGGCCAGGGCAGTACAAGAGACCCAGTACTTC. Its protein product is CAWARAVQETQYF.

V gene TRBV6-5 combines with J gene TRBJ1-2, with 7 bases matching TRBD1. Germline V gene sequence: CDR1 MNHEY, CDR2 SVGAGI. V shed 8 bases and J 1 base; nucleotides not matched to a gene: 7. The CDR3 is 14 amino acids. CDR3 sequence reads: CASVTGAFNYGYTF. CDR3 DNA: TGTGCCAGCGTTACAGGGGCCTTTAACTATGGCTACACCTTC.

The genes are TRBV6-5 and TRBJ1-1, with D uncertain. Trimming took off 7 bases at V and 0 bases at J, with 15 bases between the two ends. This CDR3 region has 15 residues. In germline, CDR1 is MNHEY, CDR2 SVGAGI. Here the CDR3 reads CASTPTGGMNTEAFF. CDR3 sequence (DNA): TGTGCCAGCACCCCGACGGGAGGGATGAACACTGAAGCTTTCTTT.

V and J are TRBV30 and TRBJ2-1, with TRBD1 matching 7 bases. V dropped 7 bases and J dropped 1; count of bases not matched to a gene: 4. The CDR3 is 13 residues long. Germline V gene lookup returns CDR1 GTSNPN and CDR2 SVGIG (reference sequence). The CDR3 DNA is TGTGCCTTTGACAGGGAGTCCTACAATGAGCAGTTCTTC. Translating it yields CAFDRESYNEQFF.

This clone has just a few counts. Other DNA sequences in this sample translate to the same CDR3. The rearrangement uses TRBV12-3 or TRBV12-4 and TRBJ1-2; a weak D match, TRBD1 (6 bases). V shed 2 bases and J shed 2 bases, with 6 bases lying between them. The length of the CDR3 is 13 residues. The CDR3 bases are TGTGCCAGCAGTTTACAGGGGAACTATGGCTACACCTTC. Protein sequence: CASSLQGNYGYTF.

V gene TRBV18 combines with J gene TRBJ1-2; D not resolved. CDR3 length: 12 residues. The germline V gene has CDR1 KGHSH and CDR2 LQKENI. Trimming took 6 bases from V and 8 from J, leaving 13 bases between them. The chain's CDR3 is CASSRAGEGYTF. CDR3 DNA: TGTGCCAGCTCCCGGGCCGGGGAGGGCTACACCTTC.

The J gene is TRBJ1-1, the V gene TRBV28; TRBD1 matches at 10 bases. In germline, CDR1 is MDHEN, CDR2 SYDVKM. The CDR3 is 16 amino acids. With V trimmed by 7 bases and J by 2 bases, 10 bases remained unmatched. The CDR3, as DNA: TGTGCCAGCAAGGGACAGGGGATTTCGGTAAACACTGAAGCTTTCTTT. Protein sequence: CASKGQGISVNTEAFF.

The V call is TRBV19, the J call TRBJ1-2; 7 nucleotides agree with TRBD1. The V gene end was trimmed by 3 bases and the J gene end by 6 bases; junction bases not matched to a gene: 10. CDR3 length: 15 amino acids. From germline, CDR1 is LNHDA and CDR2 SQIVND (reference sequence). The CDR3 nucleotides are TGTGCCAGTAGTATGACCTGGGGGACAGAGGATGGCTACACCTTC. Encoded protein: CASSMTWGTEDGYTF.

The chain recombines TRBV30 with TRBJ1-2; perhaps TRBD1 as D (6 bases). The ends were cut back, 1 base at V and 7 bases at J, with 10 bases in the middle. Looked up from germline, CDR1 is GTSNPN and CDR2 is SVGIG (reference sequence). The CDR3 sequence is 12 residues long. Written as DNA, the CDR3 is TGTGCCTGGAGTGAAGGGGGGGCTGGCTACACCTTC. Translated, it gives CAWSEGGAGYTF.

J is TRBJ1-4 and V is TRBV19; 8 bases are a match to TRBD1. This CDR3 region has 14 residues. J lost 6 bases, V lost 5 bases, and 5 bases had no gene match. Germline V gene lookup returns CDR1 LNHDA and CDR2 SQIVND (reference sequence). The CDR3 loop reads CASSAQGGDEKLFF. CDR3 coding DNA: TGTGCCAGTAGTGCACAGGGGGGCGATGAAAAACTGTTTTTT.

The chain carries TRBV4-2 and TRBJ1-4; D is ambiguous. V lost 2 bases and J 7 bases, leaving 17 bases between the germline ends. In germline, CDR1 is LGHNA, CDR2 YNFKEQ. This CDR3 is 16 amino acids long. The CDR3 nucleotides are TGTGCCAGCAGCCAAAGAGTTCCTCGGGAAGGTGAAAAACTGTTTTTT. This translates into CASSQRVPREGEKLFF.

The chain couples TRBV4-3 to TRBJ2-5; D is unresolved. This CDR3 is 14 amino acids long. Germline CDR1 LGHNA, CDR2 YSLEER. Trimming pared 1 base from V and 4 bases from J, leaving 10 bases between. The CDR3 sequence: CASSQAPRRETQYF. The CDR3 DNA sequence: TGCGCCAGCAGCCAAGCCCCGAGAAGAGAGACCCAGTACTTC.

V gene TRBV15 combines with J gene TRBJ1-5; D not resolved. The CDR3 covers 14 residues. Germline CDR1 is LNHNV and CDR2 is YYDKDF (reference sequence). V was shortened by 0 bases and J by 6 bases, with 9 bases between the two germline ends. The CDR3 loop reads CATSRDSTGQPQHF. In DNA, the CDR3 is TGTGCCACCAGCAGAGATTCAACTGGTCAGCCCCAGCATTTT.

This clone was picked up a small number of times. The V call is TRBV10-3, the J call TRBJ1-1, with D tentatively TRBD1 (5 bases). CDR1 and CDR2 from the germline V gene are ENHRY and SYGVKD. Trimming left V 2 bases short and J 3 bases short, with 10 bases between. CDR3 length: 14 residues. CDR3 in amino acids: CAISEGGGDTEAFF. DNA for the CDR3: TGTGCCATCAGTGAGGGAGGAGGGGACACTGAAGCTTTCTTT.

This clone has just one count. V and J are TRBV7-2 and TRBJ2-5; possible D gene TRBD2, 5 bases. Trimming removed 7 bases at V and 3 bases at J, with 12 bases between. The CDR3 consists of 13 residues. Looked up from germline, CDR1 is SGHTA and CDR2 is FQGNSA. CDR3 nucleotides: TGTGCCAGCATTGAGGGCCGCAAAGAGACCCAGTACTTC. This translates into CASIEGRKETQYF.

This clone occurred once. This chain connects TRBV6-4 to TRBJ2-1, with 8 bases lining up with TRBD1. CDR1 is MRHNA and CDR2 is SNTAGT in the germline V gene. There are 15 residues in the CDR3. The ends lost 6 bases at V and 0 bases at J; junction bases unmatched: 4. CDR3 in DNA: TGTGCCAGCAGCGAGACAGGGGACTCCTACAATGAGCAGTTCTTC. Protein product: CASSETGDSYNEQFF.

The chain joins TRBV7-8 to TRBJ2-7; 12 nucleotides line up with TRBD2. From germline, CDR1 is SGHVS and CDR2 FQNEAQ. The length of the CDR3 is 14 residues. Trimming took 4 bases from V and 6 from J; bases not matched to a gene: 4. The CDR3 DNA sequence: TGTGCCAGCAGCTGGACTAGCGGGAAGGCCGAGCAGTACGTC. Translated, it gives CASSWTSGKAEQYV.

The chain is built from TRBV4-1 and TRBJ2-1; 10 nucleotides match TRBD2. CDR1 and CDR2 from the germline V gene are MGHRA and YSYEKL. V shed 0 bases, J shed 0 bases, and the junction held 2 bases outside the gene matches. CDR3 length: 17 residues. The CDR3 protein is CASSQESSGSSYNEQFF. CDR3 coding DNA: TGCGCCAGCAGCCAAGAGTCTAGCGGGAGCTCCTACAATGAGCAGTTCTTC.